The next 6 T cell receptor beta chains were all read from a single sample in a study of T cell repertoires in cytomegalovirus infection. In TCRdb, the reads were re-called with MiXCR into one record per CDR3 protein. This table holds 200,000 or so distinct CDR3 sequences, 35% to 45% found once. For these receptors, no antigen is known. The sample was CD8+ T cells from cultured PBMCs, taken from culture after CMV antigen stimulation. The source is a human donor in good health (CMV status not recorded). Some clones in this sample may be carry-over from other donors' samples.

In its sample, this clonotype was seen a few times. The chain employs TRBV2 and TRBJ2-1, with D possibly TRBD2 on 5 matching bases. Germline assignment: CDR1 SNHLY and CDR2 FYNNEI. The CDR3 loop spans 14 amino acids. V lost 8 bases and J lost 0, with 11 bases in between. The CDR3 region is CASGSPLSYNEQFF. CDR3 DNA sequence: TGTGCCAGCGGGAGCCCCCTCTCCTACAATGAGCAGTTCTTC.

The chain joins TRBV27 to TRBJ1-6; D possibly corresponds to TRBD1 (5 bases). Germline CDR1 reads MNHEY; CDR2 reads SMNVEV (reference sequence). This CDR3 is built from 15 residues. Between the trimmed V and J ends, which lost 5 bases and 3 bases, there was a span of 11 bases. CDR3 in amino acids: CASSTGRYYNSPLHF. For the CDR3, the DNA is TGTGCCAGCAGTACGGGACGGTACTATAATTCACCCCTCCACTTT.

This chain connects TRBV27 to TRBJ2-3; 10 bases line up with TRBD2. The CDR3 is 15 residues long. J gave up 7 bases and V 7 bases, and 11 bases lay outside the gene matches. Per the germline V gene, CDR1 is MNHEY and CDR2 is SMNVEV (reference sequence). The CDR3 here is CASTLGASGRHTQYF. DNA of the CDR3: TGTGCCAGCACCCTGGGCGCTAGCGGGAGACATACGCAGTATTTT.

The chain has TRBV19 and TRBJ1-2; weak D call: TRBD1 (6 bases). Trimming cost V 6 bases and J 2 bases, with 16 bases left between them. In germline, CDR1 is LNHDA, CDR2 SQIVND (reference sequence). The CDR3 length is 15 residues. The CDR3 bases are TGTGCCAGTAGGTCGGAGGGGGACGTAAACTATGGCTACACCTTC. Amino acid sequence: CASRSEGDVNYGYTF.

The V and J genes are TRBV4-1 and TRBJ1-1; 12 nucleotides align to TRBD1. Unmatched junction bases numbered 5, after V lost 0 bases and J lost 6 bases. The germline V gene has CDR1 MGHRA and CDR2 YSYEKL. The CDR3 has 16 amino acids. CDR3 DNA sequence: TGCGCCAGCAGCCAAGAGTTGGGACAGGGGGCATCTGAAGCTTTCTTT. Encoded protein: CASSQELGQGASEAFF.

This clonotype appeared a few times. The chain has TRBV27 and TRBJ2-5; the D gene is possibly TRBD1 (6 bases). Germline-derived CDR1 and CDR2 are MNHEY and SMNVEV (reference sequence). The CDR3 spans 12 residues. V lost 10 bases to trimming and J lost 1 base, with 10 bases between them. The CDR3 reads CATTDSQETQYF. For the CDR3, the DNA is TGTGCCACCACGGACAGCCAAGAGACCCAGTACTTC.